A single sample gave rise to the 4 T cell receptor beta chains below, sequenced in a study of cytomegalovirus exposure and HLA in healthy donors. Primers included in the PCR were 60 Vbeta and 13 Jbeta primers. The method was immunoSEQ multiplex PCR; TCRdb's version includes in-frame clones alone and lacks a portion of them. The sample has around 100,000 clones; more than 80% are singletons. The specimen sequenced was PBMCs. These receptors all come from a man aged 30 to 39 in good health and CMV-seronegative.

The chain employs TRBV7-9 and TRBJ1-2; 8 nucleotides align to TRBD1. The CDR3 runs to 15 residues. J was trimmed by 5 bases and V by 0 bases; bases with no gene match: 5. CDR1 is SEHNR and CDR2 is FQNEAQ in the germline V gene (reference sequence). CDR3 in DNA: TGTGCCAGCAGCTTAGCTGGACAGGGTAAATATGGCTACACCTTC. It codes for CASSLAGQGKYGYTF. The entire variable domain, with the rest obtained from reference TRBV7-9 and TRBJ1-2, is as follows: DTGVSQNPRHKITKRGQNVTFRCDPISEHNRLYWYRQTLGQGPEFLTYFQNEAQLEKSRLLSDRFSAERPKGSFSTLEIQRTEQGDSAMYLCASSLAGQGKYGYTFGSGTRLTVV.

This clone has more than one count but fewer than ten. This chain connects TRBV6-5 to TRBJ2-3, with D maybe TRBD2 (6 bases). Germline lookup yields CDR1 MNHEY and CDR2 SVGAGI. V was pared by 8 bases and J by 4 bases, with 13 bases between. The CDR3 runs 13 residues. The CDR3 coding sequence is TGTGCCAGCCATCGACTAGGGGCAGATACGCAGTATTTT. This sequence encodes CASHRLGADTQYF.

J is TRBJ2-3 and V is TRBV7-9, with 10 positions matching TRBD2. V lost 4 bases to trimming and J lost 0 bases; unmatched junction nucleotides: 4. Germline values: CDR1 SEHNR, CDR2 FQNEAQ (reference sequence). This CDR3 region has 16 residues. In nucleotides, the CDR3 is TGTGCCAGCAGCTCTTGGACTAGCGGTAGCACAGATACGCAGTATTTT. This encodes CASSSWTSGSTDTQYF.

This clone has more than one count but fewer than ten. J is TRBJ2-6 and V is TRBV6-1; weak D call: TRBD2 (5 bases). The germline V and J ends were trimmed by 2 bases and 2 bases, with 13 bases remaining between them. CDR3 size: 17 residues. Looked up from germline, CDR1 is MNHNS and CDR2 is SASEGT. Here the CDR3 reads CASSEFPSGAGANVLTF. CDR3 DNA: TGTGCCAGCAGTGAATTCCCCAGCGGTGCTGGGGCCAACGTCCTGACTTTC.